The table lists the clone carrying this TCR beta chain with a count of one. The source of the sample is a study of lymphopenia after photon versus proton radiotherapy. TCRdb keeps only in-frame clones here, not all; method: immunoSEQ multiplex PCR. The sample holds about 70,000 clones; under 95% are singletons and the top ten take around 2.2%. Germline V gives CDR1 MNHNS, CDR2 SASEGT. V was trimmed by 0 bases and J by 0 bases, leaving 9 bases between them. This CDR3 has 17 residues. The sequence was obtained from a woman aged 40 to 50 with cholangiocarcinoma. The rearrangement joins TRBV6-1 to TRBJ2-6, with a weak D call TRBD1 (5 bases). Specimen: peripheral blood, collected from a patient treated with photon-based radiotherapy. CDR3 sequence (DNA): TGTGCCAGCAGTGAAGCCCCAGGGTCCTCTGGGGCCAACGTCCTGACTTTC. It encodes CASSEAPGSSGANVLTF.